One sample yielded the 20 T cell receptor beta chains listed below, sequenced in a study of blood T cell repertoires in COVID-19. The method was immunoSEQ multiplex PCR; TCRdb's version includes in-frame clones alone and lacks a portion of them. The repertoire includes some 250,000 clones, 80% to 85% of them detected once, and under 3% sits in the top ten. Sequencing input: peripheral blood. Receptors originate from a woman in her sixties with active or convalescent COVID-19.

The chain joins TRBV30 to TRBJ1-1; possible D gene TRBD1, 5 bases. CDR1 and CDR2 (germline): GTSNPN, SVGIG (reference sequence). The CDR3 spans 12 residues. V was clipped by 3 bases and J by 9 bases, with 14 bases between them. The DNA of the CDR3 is TGTGCCTGGAGGGAAGGGGTCCCTAAAGCTTTCTTT. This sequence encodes CAWREGVPKAFF.

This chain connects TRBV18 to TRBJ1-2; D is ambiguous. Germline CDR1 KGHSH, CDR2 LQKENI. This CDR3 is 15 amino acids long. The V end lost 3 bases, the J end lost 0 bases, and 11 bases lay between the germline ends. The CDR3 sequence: CASSPPLRANYGYTF. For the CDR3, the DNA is TGTGCCAGCTCACCCCCCCTGAGAGCTAACTATGGCTACACCTTC.

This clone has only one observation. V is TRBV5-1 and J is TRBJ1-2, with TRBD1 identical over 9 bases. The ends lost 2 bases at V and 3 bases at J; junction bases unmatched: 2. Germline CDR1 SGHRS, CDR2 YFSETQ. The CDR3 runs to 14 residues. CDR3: CASSLQGADYGYTF. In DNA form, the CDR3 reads TGCGCCAGCAGCTTACAGGGGGCAGACTATGGCTACACCTTC. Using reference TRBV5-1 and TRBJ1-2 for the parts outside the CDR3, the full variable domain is KAGVTQTPRYLIKTRGQQVTLSCSPISGHRSVSWYQQTPGQGLQFLFEYFSETQRNKGNFPGRFSGRQFSNSRSEMNVSTLELGDSALYLCASSLQGADYGYTFGSGTRLTVV.

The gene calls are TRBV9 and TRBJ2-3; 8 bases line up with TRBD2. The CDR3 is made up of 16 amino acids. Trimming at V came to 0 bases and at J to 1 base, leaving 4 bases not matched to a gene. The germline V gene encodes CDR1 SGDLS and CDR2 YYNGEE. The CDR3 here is CASSVVAGLGTDTQYF. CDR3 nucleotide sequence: TGTGCCAGCAGCGTAGTAGCGGGGCTGGGCACAGATACGCAGTATTTT.

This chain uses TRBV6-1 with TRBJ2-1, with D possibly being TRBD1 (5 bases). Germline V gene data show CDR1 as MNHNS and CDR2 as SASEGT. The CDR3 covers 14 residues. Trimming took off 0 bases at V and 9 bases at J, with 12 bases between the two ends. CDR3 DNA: TGTGCCAGCAGTGAAGCGGGGCGGTCGATTGAGCAGTTCTTC. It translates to CASSEAGRSIEQFF.

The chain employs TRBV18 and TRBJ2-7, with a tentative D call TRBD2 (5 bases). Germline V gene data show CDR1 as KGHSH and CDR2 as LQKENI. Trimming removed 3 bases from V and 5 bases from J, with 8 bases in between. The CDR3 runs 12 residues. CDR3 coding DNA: TGTGCCAGCTCACCTTCCGGGGACGAGCAGTACTTC. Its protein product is CASSPSGDEQYF.

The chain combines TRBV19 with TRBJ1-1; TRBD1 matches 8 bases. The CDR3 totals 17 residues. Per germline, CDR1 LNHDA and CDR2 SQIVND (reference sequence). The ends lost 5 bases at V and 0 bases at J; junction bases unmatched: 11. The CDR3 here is CASSYSLRGLLNTEAFF. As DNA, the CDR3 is TGTGCCAGTAGTTACTCCCTCAGGGGGCTGCTGAACACTGAAGCTTTCTTT.

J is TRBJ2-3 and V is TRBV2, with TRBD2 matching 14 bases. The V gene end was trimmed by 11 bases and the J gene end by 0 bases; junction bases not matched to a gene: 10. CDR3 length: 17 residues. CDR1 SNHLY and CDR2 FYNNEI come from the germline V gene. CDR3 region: CAAGGTSGGLSTDTQYF. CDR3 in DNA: TGTGCCGCCGGTGGGACTAGCGGGGGCCTGAGCACAGATACGCAGTATTTT.

The CDR3 loop is CASSLVGRGDTEAFF. CDR3 DNA: TGTGCCAGCAGCTTAGTCGGCCGCGGGGACACTGAAGCTTTCTTT. This sequence joins TRBV7-2 and TRBJ1-1; the D is unclear. V was shortened by 1 base and J by 3 bases, with 12 bases between the two germline ends. Germline loops: CDR1 SGHTA, CDR2 FQGNSA. CDR3 length equals 15 residues. Using reference TRBV7-2 and TRBJ1-1 for the parts outside the CDR3, the full variable domain is GAGVSQSPSNKVTEKGKDVELRCDPISGHTALYWYRQSLGQGLEFLIYFQGNSAPDKSGLPSDRFSAERTGGSVSTLTIQRTQQEDSAVYLCASSLVGRGDTEAFFGQGTRLTVV.

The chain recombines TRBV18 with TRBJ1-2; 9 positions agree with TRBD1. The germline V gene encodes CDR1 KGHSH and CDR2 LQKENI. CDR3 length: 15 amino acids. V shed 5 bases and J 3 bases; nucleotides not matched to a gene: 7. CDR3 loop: CASSVQGAEDYGYTF. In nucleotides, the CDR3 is TGTGCCAGCTCAGTACAGGGGGCGGAGGACTATGGCTACACCTTC.

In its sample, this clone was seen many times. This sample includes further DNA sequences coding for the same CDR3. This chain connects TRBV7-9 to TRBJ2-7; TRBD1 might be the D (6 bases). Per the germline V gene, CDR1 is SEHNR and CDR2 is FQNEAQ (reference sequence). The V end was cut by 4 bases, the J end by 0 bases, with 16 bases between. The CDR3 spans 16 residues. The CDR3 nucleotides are TGTGCCAGCAGCTCACAGACAGGCATCCACTCCTACGAGCAGTACTTC. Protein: CASSSQTGIHSYEQYF.

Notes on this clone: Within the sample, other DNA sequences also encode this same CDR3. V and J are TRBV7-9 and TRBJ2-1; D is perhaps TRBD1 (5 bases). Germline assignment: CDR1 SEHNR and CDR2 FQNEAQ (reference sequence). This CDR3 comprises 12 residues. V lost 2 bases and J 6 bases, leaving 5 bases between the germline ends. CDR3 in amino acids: CASSLQGNEQFF. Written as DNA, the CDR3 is TGTGCCAGCAGCTTACAGGGCAATGAGCAGTTCTTC.

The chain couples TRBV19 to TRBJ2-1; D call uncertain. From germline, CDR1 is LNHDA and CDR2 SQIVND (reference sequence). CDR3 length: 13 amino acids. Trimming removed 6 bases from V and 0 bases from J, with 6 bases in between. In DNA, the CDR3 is TGTGCCAGTAGCGCTAGCTCCTACAATGAGCAGTTCTTC. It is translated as CASSASSYNEQFF.

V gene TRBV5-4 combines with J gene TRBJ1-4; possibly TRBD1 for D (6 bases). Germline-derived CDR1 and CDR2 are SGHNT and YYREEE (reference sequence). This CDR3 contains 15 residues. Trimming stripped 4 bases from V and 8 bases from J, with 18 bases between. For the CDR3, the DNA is TGTGCCAGCAGCCTAAACAGGGCGAGGCCCGAAAAACTGTTTTTT. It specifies CASSLNRARPEKLFF.

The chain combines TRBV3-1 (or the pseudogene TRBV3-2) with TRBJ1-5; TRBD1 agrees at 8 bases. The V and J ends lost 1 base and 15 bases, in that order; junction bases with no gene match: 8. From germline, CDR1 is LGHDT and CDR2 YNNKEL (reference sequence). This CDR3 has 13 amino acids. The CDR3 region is CASSQGRQGLRHF. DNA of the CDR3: TGTGCCAGCAGCCAAGGGAGACAGGGGCTCAGGCATTTT.

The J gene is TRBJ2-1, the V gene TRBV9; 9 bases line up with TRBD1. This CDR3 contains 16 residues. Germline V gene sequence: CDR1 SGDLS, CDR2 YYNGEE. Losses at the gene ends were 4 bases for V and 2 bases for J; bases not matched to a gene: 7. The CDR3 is CASSSYRDRAYNEQFF. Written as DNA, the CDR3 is TGTGCCAGCAGCTCATACCGGGACAGGGCCTACAATGAGCAGTTCTTC.

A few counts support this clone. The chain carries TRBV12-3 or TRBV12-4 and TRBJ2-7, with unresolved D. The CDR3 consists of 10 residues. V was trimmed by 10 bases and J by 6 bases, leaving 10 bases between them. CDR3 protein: CANPSGEQYF. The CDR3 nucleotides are TGTGCCAACCCGAGTGGCGAGCAGTACTTC.

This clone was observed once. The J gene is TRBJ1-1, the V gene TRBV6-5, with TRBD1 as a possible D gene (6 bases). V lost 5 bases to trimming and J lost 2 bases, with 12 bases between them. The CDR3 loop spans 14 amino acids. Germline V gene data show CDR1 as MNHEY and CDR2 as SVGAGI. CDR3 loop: CASSMGTLNTEAFF. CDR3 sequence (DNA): TGTGCCAGCAGTATGGGGACACTTAACACTGAAGCTTTCTTT.

This chain's CDR3 is CASRDAGGREQYF. The DNA for the CDR3 is TGTGCCAGCAGAGACGCGGGGGGGCGAGAGCAGTACTTC. This chain joins TRBV21-1 and TRBJ2-7; TRBD2 is the table's D call, not checked against the DNA. TRBV21-1 is shown as a pseudogene. This CDR3 region has 13 residues.

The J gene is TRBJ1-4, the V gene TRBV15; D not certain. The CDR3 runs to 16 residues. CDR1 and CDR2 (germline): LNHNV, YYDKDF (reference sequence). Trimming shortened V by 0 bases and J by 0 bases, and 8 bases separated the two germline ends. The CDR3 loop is CATSRDRVATNEKLFF. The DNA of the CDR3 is TGTGCCACCAGCAGAGATAGAGTGGCAACTAATGAAAAACTGTTTTTT.